Sequencing of this T cell receptor (beta chain) was carried out in a study of blood T cell repertoires in COVID-19. V gave up 1 base and J gave up 2 bases, with 8 bases separating them. Germline V gives CDR1 SGHVS, CDR2 FNYEAQ. This CDR3 contains 14 residues. The study assigned cohorts using participant-reported clinical history. Two negative PCRs, clearance, or symptom resolution had been documented for recovered Cohort 3 donors. Original methodology: Reference gene primer amplification gave nucleated cell count estimates. Sequencing was performed with immunoSEQ multiplex PCR; in TCRdb, only in-frame clones are kept and a portion is missing. D and trimming come from the DNA, and the V and J calls and clone size come from that table. The sample lists roughly 160,000 clones; more than 75% were seen once.

The sequence was collected from a woman aged 45-65 years who had recovered from COVID-19. The chain has TRBV7-6 and TRBJ1-1; no clear D gene. The sequenced material came from PBMCs or T cells enriched from blood (not recorded which). CDR3 loop: CASSLGHRNTEAFF. CDR3 bases: TGTGCCAGCAGCTTAGGACACAGAAACACTGAAGCTTTCTTT.